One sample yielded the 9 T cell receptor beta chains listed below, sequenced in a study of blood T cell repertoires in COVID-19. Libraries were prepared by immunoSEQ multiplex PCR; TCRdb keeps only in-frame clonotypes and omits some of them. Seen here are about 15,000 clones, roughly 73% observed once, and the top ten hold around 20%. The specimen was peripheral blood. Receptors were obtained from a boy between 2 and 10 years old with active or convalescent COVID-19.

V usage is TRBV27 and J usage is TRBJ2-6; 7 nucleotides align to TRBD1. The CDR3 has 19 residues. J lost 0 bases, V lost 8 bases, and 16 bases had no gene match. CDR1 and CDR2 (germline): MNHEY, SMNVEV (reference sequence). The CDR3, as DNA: TGTGCCAGCTTTCCCTTTGGGACAGCCCCATTCTCTGGGGCCAACGTCCTGACTTTC. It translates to CASFPFGTAPFSGANVLTF.

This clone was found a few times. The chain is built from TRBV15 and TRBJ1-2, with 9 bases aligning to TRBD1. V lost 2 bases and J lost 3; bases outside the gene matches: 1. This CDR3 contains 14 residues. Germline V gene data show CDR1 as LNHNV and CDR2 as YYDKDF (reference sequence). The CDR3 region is CATSRRTGDYGYTF. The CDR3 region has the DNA TGTGCCACCAGCAGAAGGACAGGGGACTATGGCTACACCTTC.

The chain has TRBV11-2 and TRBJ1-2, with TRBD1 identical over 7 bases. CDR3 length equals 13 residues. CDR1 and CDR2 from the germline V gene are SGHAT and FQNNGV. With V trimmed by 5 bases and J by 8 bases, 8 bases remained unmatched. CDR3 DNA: TGTGCCAGCAGCCCAACAGGGGTAGAGGGCTACACCTTC. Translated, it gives CASSPTGVEGYTF.

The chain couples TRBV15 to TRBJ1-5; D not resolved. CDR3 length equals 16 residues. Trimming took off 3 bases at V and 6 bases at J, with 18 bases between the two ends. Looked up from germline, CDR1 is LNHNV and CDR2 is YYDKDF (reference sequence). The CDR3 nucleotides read TGTGCCACCAGCAGTTTTGATGGGAGGCGCGGTCAGCCCCAGCATTTT. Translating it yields CATSSFDGRRGQPQHF.

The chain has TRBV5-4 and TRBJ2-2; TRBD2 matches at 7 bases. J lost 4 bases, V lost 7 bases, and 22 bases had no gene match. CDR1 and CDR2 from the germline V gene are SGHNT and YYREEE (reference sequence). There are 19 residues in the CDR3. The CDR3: CASSPFLVATSHGTGELFF. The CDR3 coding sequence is TGTGCCAGCTCCCCTTTTCTGGTGGCGACTAGCCACGGCACCGGGGAGCTGTTTTTT. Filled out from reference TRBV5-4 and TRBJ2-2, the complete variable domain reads ETGVTQSPTHLIKTRGQQVTLRCSSQSGHNTVSWYQQALGQGPQFIFQYYREEENGRGNFPPRFSGLQFPNYSSELNVNALELDDSALYLCASSPFLVATSHGTGELFFGEGSRLTVL.

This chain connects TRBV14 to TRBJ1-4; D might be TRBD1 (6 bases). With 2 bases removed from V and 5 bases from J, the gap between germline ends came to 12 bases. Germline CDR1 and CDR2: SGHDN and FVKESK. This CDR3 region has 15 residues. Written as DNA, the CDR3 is TGTGCCAGCAGCCAATTGAGGACAGTGAATGAAAAACTGTTTTTT. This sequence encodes CASSQLRTVNEKLFF.

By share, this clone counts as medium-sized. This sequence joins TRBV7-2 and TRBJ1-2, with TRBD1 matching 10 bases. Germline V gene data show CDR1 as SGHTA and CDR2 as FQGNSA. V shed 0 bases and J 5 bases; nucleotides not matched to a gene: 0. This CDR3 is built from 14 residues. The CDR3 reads CASSLADRGYGYTF. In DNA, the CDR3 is TGTGCCAGCAGCTTAGCGGACAGGGGGTATGGCTACACCTTC. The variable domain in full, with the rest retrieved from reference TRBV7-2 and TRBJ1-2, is GAGVSQSPSNKVTEKGKDVELRCDPISGHTALYWYRQSLGQGLEFLIYFQGNSAPDKSGLPSDRFSAERTGGSVSTLTIQRTQQEDSAVYLCASSLADRGYGYTFGSGTRLTVV.

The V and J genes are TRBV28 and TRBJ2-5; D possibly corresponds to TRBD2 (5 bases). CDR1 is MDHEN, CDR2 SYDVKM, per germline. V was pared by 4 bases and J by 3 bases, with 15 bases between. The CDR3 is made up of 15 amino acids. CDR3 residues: CASSSSRTGEETQYF. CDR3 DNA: TGTGCCAGCAGTTCCTCTCGGACTGGCGAAGAGACCCAGTACTTC.

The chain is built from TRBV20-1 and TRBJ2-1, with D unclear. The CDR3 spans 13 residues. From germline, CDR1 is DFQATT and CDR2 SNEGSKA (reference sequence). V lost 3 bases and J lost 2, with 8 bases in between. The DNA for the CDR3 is TGCAGTGCTAGTCTTCGGGCCTACAATGAGCAGTTCTTC. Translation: CSASLRAYNEQFF.